Shown below are 14 T cell receptor beta chains from a single sample sequenced in a study of T cell responses to AZD1222 COVID-19 vaccine. Assay: immunoSEQ multiplex PCR; the TCRdb copy retains only in-frame clones and omits some. This sample has around 130,000 clones; roughly 90% occur once, and the top ten carry roughly 5.2%. Sequencing used peripheral blood, obtained 28 days after the second AZD1222 dose. The receptors originated from an adult who received the AZD1222 COVID-19 vaccine.

The chain has TRBV13 and TRBJ2-3; 7 bases agree with TRBD1. CDR1 and CDR2 from the germline V gene are PRHDT and FYEKMQ (reference sequence). This CDR3 has 15 amino acids. Unmatched junction bases numbered 9, after V lost 4 bases and J lost 5 bases. CDR3 amino acids: CASSSSGQWKDTQYF. CDR3 bases: TGTGCCAGCAGCTCTTCGGGACAGTGGAAAGATACGCAGTATTTT.

The chain joins TRBV4-1 to TRBJ1-1; D remains unclear. Germline CDR1 and CDR2: MGHRA and YSYEKL. The germline V and J ends were trimmed by 2 bases and 3 bases, with 13 bases remaining between them. CDR3 length: 15 residues. In DNA form, the CDR3 reads TGCGCCAGCAGCCAATGGTCCGCCTTGGACACTGAAGCTTTCTTT. This encodes CASSQWSALDTEAFF.

The J gene is TRBJ2-7, the V gene TRBV30; 8 bases map to TRBD1. The V gene end was trimmed by 2 bases and the J gene end by 9 bases; junction bases not matched to a gene: 12. The CDR3 loop spans 14 amino acids. Germline V CDR1 and CDR2: GTSNPN, SVGIG (reference sequence). The CDR3 protein is CAWSSARGRAGQYF. Written as DNA, the CDR3 is TGTGCCTGGAGTAGCGCCAGGGGGCGGGCAGGGCAGTACTTC.

The chain uses TRBV7-3 and TRBJ2-1, with TRBD1 matching 9 bases. Unmatched junction bases numbered 6, after V lost 1 base and J lost 8 bases. The CDR3 spans 15 residues. The germline gives CDR1 SGHTA, CDR2 FQGTGA. CDR3 DNA sequence: TGTGCCAGCAGCTTAAGACAGGGGGTAAGCTATGAGCAGTTCTTC. The encoded protein is CASSLRQGVSYEQFF.

CDR3 nucleotides: TGTGCCAGCTCAGCCGCGGGCGCAACTAATGAAAAACTGTTTTTT. Encoded protein: CASSAAGATNEKLFF. The chain combines TRBV18 with TRBJ1-4; no reliable D call. Trimming pared 5 bases from V and 0 bases from J, leaving 10 bases between. Germline CDR1 KGHSH, CDR2 LQKENI. This CDR3 comprises 15 residues.

The V gene is TRBV5-1, the J gene TRBJ2-3; D not resolved. V was cut by 1 base and J by 4 bases, with 7 bases left in between. The germline V gene has CDR1 SGHRS and CDR2 YFSETQ. The CDR3 has 13 amino acids. This CDR3 reads CASSLLGSDTQYF. The DNA for the CDR3 is TGCGCCAGCAGCTTGCTGGGGTCAGATACGCAGTATTTT.

The chain recombines TRBV6-5 with TRBJ1-5; D not resolved. The CDR3 runs 13 residues. Germline CDR1 reads MNHEY; CDR2 reads SVGAGI. Trimming shortened V by 2 bases and J by 6 bases, and 8 bases separated the two germline ends. The CDR3 DNA reads as TGTGCCAGCAGTTACACGAGGGTTCAGCCCCAGCATTTT. This encodes CASSYTRVQPQHF.

V usage is TRBV18 and J usage is TRBJ1-6; TRBD1 aligns across 7 bases. CDR3 length equals 14 residues. CDR1 and CDR2 from the germline V gene are KGHSH and LQKENI. The V and J ends lost 6 bases and 7 bases, in that order; junction bases with no gene match: 6. CDR3 protein: CASSRGTANSPLHF. The CDR3 DNA sequence: TGTGCCAGCTCTCGCGGGACAGCCAATTCACCCCTCCACTTT. Combining the CDR3 with reference TRBV18 and TRBJ1-6 gives the whole variable domain NAGVMQNPRHLVRRRGQEARLRCSPMKGHSHVYWYRQLPEEGLKFMVYLQKENIIDESGMPKERFSAEFPKEGPSILRIQQVVRGDSAAYFCASSRGTANSPLHFGNGTRLTVT.

This rearrangement joins TRBV19 to TRBJ1-2, with D unresolved. From germline, CDR1 is LNHDA and CDR2 SQIVND (reference sequence). V lost 5 bases to trimming and J lost 5 bases, with 15 bases between them. The CDR3 contains 14 residues. The CDR3 DNA reads TGTGCCAGTAGTGACCCCGGGATGAGGTATGGCTACACCTTC. Translating gives CASSDPGMRYGYTF.

The V call is TRBV5-4, the J call TRBJ2-7, with 7 bases lining up with TRBD1. With 5 bases clipped from V and 7 bases from J, the junction kept 9 bases outside the gene matches. In germline, CDR1 is SGHNT, CDR2 YYREEE (reference sequence). The CDR3 totals 13 residues. CDR3 coding DNA: TGTGCCAGCAGGGGACAGCAGATGGATGAGCAGTACTTC. As protein: CASRGQQMDEQYF.

The chain is built from TRBV5-1 and TRBJ2-3; no clear D gene. The CDR3 is 15 residues long. The V gene's germline CDR1 is SGHRS and CDR2 YFSETQ. V lost 7 bases, J lost 0 bases, and 15 bases lay in between. The CDR3 DNA reads as TGCGCCAGCCAGCTCCTAGGAACTAGCACAGATACGCAGTATTTT. Encoded protein: CASQLLGTSTDTQYF.

The chain has TRBV19 and TRBJ1-1; the D is unclear. CDR3 length equals 13 residues. Germline CDR1 LNHDA, CDR2 SQIVND (reference sequence). V was pared by 3 bases and J by 5 bases, with 10 bases between. The CDR3 is CASSMLLSTEAFF. CDR3 bases: TGTGCCAGTAGTATGCTTTTGAGTACTGAAGCTTTCTTT.

V usage is TRBV18 and J usage is TRBJ1-1; 7 bases map to TRBD1. Per germline, CDR1 KGHSH and CDR2 LQKENI. The CDR3 runs 15 residues. V was clipped by 6 bases and J by 1 base; unmatched bases: 8. The CDR3: CASSRDRDANTEAFF. CDR3 nucleotides: TGTGCCAGCTCCCGAGACAGGGATGCGAACACTGAAGCTTTCTTT.

In DNA form, the CDR3 reads TGCGCCAGCAGCCAAGGACAGGGAGGACTTGACAATAGCAATCAGCCCCAGCATTTT. Its translation: CASSQGQGGLDNSNQPQHF. V and J are TRBV4-1 and TRBJ1-5; 7 bases are a match to TRBD1. The V segment lost 1 base and the J segment 0 bases; nucleotides outside the gene matches: 12. The length of the CDR3 is 19 residues. Germline lookup yields CDR1 MGHRA and CDR2 YSYEKL.